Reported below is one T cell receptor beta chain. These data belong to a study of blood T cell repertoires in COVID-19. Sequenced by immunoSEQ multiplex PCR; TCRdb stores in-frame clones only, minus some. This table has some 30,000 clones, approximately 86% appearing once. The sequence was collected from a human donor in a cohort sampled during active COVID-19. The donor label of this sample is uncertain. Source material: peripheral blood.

CDR3 protein: CASSPGGGSANTGELFF. CDR3 coding DNA: TGTGCCAGCAGTCCCGGCGGGGGGAGCGCGAACACCGGGGAGCTGTTTTTT. The V and J genes are TRBV4-2 and TRBJ2-2; 8 bases map to TRBD2. CDR1 is LGHNA, CDR2 YNFKEQ, per germline. This CDR3 spans 17 amino acids. Trimming at V came to 6 bases and at J to 0 bases, leaving 9 bases not matched to a gene.